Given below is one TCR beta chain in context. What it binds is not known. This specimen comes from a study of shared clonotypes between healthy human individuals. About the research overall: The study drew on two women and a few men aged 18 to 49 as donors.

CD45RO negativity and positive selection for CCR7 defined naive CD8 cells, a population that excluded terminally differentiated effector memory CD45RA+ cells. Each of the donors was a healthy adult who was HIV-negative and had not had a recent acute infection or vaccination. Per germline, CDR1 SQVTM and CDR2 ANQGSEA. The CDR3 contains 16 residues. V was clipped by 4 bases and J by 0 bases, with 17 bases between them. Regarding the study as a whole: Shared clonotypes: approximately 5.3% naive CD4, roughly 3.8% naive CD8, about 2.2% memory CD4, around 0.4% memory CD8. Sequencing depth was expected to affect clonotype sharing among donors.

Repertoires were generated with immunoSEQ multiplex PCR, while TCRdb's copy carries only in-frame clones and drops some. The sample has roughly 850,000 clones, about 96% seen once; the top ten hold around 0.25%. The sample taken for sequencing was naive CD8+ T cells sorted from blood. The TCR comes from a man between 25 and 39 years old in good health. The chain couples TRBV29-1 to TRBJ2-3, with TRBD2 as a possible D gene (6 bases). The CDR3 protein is CSVAAGGYDSTDTQYF. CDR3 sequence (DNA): TGCAGCGTTGCCGCAGGAGGGTACGATAGCACAGATACGCAGTATTTT.